This T cell receptor beta chain was captured in a study of blood T cell repertoires in COVID-19. Whole-study context: The samples span acute and convalescent COVID-19 from the United States, Italy and Spain.

Under the authors' procedure: Nucleated cell counts were estimated from reference gene primer amplification. Sequenced by immunoSEQ multiplex PCR; TCRdb stores in-frame clones only, minus some. V and J calls and clone size are as listed in that table; D and trimming were resolved from the DNA. The table records 470,000 or so clones, about 90% of them present only once. Adults between about 18 and 89 years of age took part from fewer than 30 US areas. The CDR3 is 16 amino acids. V trimming: 5 bases; J trimming: 7 bases; junction bases outside the gene matches: 11. The germline V gene encodes CDR1 SGHTA and CDR2 FQGNSA.

Sequencing was done on a sample of PBMCs or T cells enriched from blood (not recorded which). The rearrangement joins TRBV7-2 to TRBJ1-5, with TRBD1 matching 10 bases. The receptor's source is a woman in her late teens or twenties with acute COVID-19. Written as DNA, the CDR3 is TGTGCCAGCAGCGACCGCGACAGGGGGCTGGAACAGCCCCAGCATTTT. It specifies CASSDRDRGLEQPQHF.